The rows below give T cell receptor beta chains drawn from one sample of a study of T cell changes during pregnancy in multiple sclerosis. Here immunoSEQ multiplex PCR was the method, and the copy in TCRdb shows in-frame clones only, minus some. The sample yields tens of thousands of clones, around 93% seen once. The material sequenced was peripheral blood, taken in the first trimester of pregnancy. All receptors come from a female donor with multiple sclerosis, enrolled in a pregnancy study. The CDR3 runs from the conserved cysteine through the conserved F or W. A D gene is named only where the DNA matches it firmly. Only part of the rows carry a size: once, few, many, or a class if the clone is expanded.

V	J	size	D	DNA	CDR3
TRBV2	TRBJ1-1	once	-	TGTGCCAGCGTCCGAGTTAGGGGCAGGGACACTGAAGCTTTCTTT	CASVRVRGRDTEAFF
TRBV5-5	TRBJ1-6	-	TRBD1	TGTGCCAGCAGTCGAGGACAGGGTAGTTCACCCCTCCACTTT	CASSRGQGSSPLHF
TRBV15	TRBJ1-5	-	TRBD1	TGTGCCACCAGCCCAACCCCGGGACAGGGAGGTCAGCCCCAGCATTTT	CATSPTPGQGGQPQHF
TRBV27	TRBJ1-1	-	-	TGTGCCAGCAGTTTTGTGGGGGCTGGTGAAGCTTTCTTT	CASSFVGAGEAFF
TRBV9	TRBJ2-7	once	-	TGTGCCAGCAGCGTAGAACAGGGCGGCTACGAGCAGTACTTC	CASSVEQGGYEQYF
TRBV2	TRBJ1-2	-	-	TGTGCCAGCAGCGGACCCCGGGGGGCATTAGGCTATGGCTACACCTTC	CASSGPRGALGYGYTF
TRBV7-2	TRBJ1-6	few	-	TGTGCCAGCAGCATTATCGGGCAGGGGAGAAGATTGGATAATTCACCCCTCCACTTT	CASSIIGQGRRLDNSPLHF
TRBV7-2	TRBJ2-1	-	TRBD2	TGTGCCAGCAGCATGGGACTAGCGGGGTACAATGAGCAGTTCTTC	CASSMGLAGYNEQFF
TRBV11-1	TRBJ2-5	-	TRBD2	TGTGCCAGCAGCCTTAGCGGGGGCCAAGAGACCCAGTACTTC	CASSLSGGQETQYF
TRBV23-1	TRBJ1-5	-	-	TGCGCCAGCAGTCAAGGGGGGGAAGGGACCTTGAGGCAGCCCCAGCATTTT	CASSQGGEGTLRQPQHF
TRBV5-4	TRBJ1-2	-	-	TGTGCCAGCAGCCCCTGGGCAGGGGAGGGCTACACCTTC	CASSPWAGEGYTF
TRBV7-2	TRBJ1-3	-	-	TGTGCCAGCAGCCCCACAGCTTCTGGAAACACCATATATTTT	CASSPTASGNTIYF
TRBV21-1	TRBJ1-3	-	-	TGTGCCAGCAGCGAACCTCGGGACAGGGGGGTCGGAAACACCATATATTTT	CASSEPRDRGVGNTIYF
TRBV4-1	TRBJ1-2	-	-	TGCGCCAGCAGCCAAGAAGGAGGGAGAGAAGGCTACACCTTC	CASSQEGGREGYTF
TRBV11-2	TRBJ2-3	-	-	TGTGCCAGCGCCTTTGAACTCCAGGGAACAGATACGCAGTATTTT	CASAFELQGTDTQYF
TRBV6-5	TRBJ1-1	-	TRBD1	TGTGCCAGCAGCCGGACAGGCCACCAGAACACTGAAGCTTTCTTT	CASSRTGHQNTEAFF
TRBV5-5	TRBJ2-1	-	TRBD2	TGTGCCAGCAGCTGGGGCGGGGGGCCGAGCTCCTACAATGAGCAGTTCTTC	CASSWGGGPSSYNEQFF
TRBV7-2	TRBJ1-2	-	TRBD1	TGTGCCAGCAGCTCTACAGGGGGCGGGGAAGGCTACACCTTC	CASSSTGGGEGYTF
TRBV5-6	TRBJ1-6	few	-	TGTGCCAGCAGCCCCTCGGGCCTGGGGCACTCACCCCTCCACTTT	CASSPSGLGHSPLHF
TRBV5-5	TRBJ1-2	-	TRBD1	TGTGCCAGCAGCTTAGGCCGGATTGACAGGGTAGGGTATGGCTACACCTTC	CASSLGRIDRVGYGYTF
TRBV2	TRBJ1-5	-	TRBD1	TGTGCCAGCAGTGGGGGGACAGGGTTAAAGAATCAGCCCCAGCATTTT	CASSGGTGLKNQPQHF
TRBV30	TRBJ2-7	-	TRBD2	TGTGCCTGGAGTGTGGGCGGGGGGCCCTACGAGCAGTACTTC	CAWSVGGGPYEQYF
TRBV7-9	TRBJ2-7	-	-	TGTGCCAGCAGCTTATTACAGGGCCCTCTCTCCTACGAGCAGTACTTC	CASSLLQGPLSYEQYF
TRBV15	TRBJ2-2	-	TRBD1	TGTGCCACCAGCAGAGATATGGACAGGGCCGGCGGGGAGCTGTTTTTT	CATSRDMDRAGGELFF
TRBV6-6	TRBJ1-2	-	-	TGTGCCAGCAGTTACTCGGGCAAGGCGAACTATGGCTACACCTTC	CASSYSGKANYGYTF
TRBV7-2	TRBJ1-5	-	TRBD1	TGTGCCAGCAGCCGGGGGACAGGGTTGTTGAATCAGCCCCAGCATTTT	CASSRGTGLLNQPQHF
TRBV28	TRBJ2-1	-	-	TGTGCCAGCAGCCCCGAGGGCTACAATGAGCAGTTCTTC	CASSPEGYNEQFF
TRBV27	TRBJ2-7	-	TRBD1	TGTGCCACGTCCCCGACAGGGCTGTACGAGCAGTACTTC	CATSPTGLYEQYF
TRBV4-3	TRBJ2-3	-	-	TGCGCCAGCAGCCAAGTGGCCGGGAGCACAGATACGCAGTATTTT	CASSQVAGSTDTQYF
TRBV7-2	TRBJ1-5	-	TRBD1	TGTGCCAGCAGCTTAGACAGGGGAGGCAATCAGCCCCAGCATTTT	CASSLDRGGNQPQHF
TRBV25-1	TRBJ2-5	-	-	TGTGCCAGCATTTACAACAGGGATGGTGGAGAGACCCAGTACTTC	CASIYNRDGGETQYF
TRBV27	TRBJ2-1	-	-	TGTGCCAGCAGTTTGGGCGGGGACAATGAGCAGTTCTTC	CASSLGGDNEQFF
TRBV25-1	TRBJ2-7	-	TRBD2	TGTGCCAGCAGAACTAGCGGGGGATACGAGCAGTACTTC	CASRTSGGYEQYF
TRBV7-3	TRBJ1-6	-	-	TGTGCCAGCAGCTTAACGCGGATTACTAATTCACCCCTCCACTTT	CASSLTRITNSPLHF
TRBV7-8	TRBJ2-7	-	TRBD2	TGTGCCAGCGCATTGGGGGCCCGAGCGGGGGGCCCGCCAACCCACGAGCAGTACTTC	CASALGARAGGPPTHEQYF
TRBV2	TRBJ2-3	-	TRBD2	TGTGCCAGCAGCCGACTAGCGGGGCCCATCTCGAGGTATTTT	CASSRLAGPISRYF
TRBV4-3	TRBJ2-7	once	-	TGCGCCAGCAGCCAAGAGGGCGCCCCTTCCTACGAGCAGTACTTC	CASSQEGAPSYEQYF
TRBV18	TRBJ2-7	-	-	TGTGCCAGCTCACCCGGTGGGAGCTCCTACGAGCAGTACTTC	CASSPGGSSYEQYF
TRBV9	TRBJ1-1	once	TRBD1	TGTGCCAGCAGCGCCAGACAGGGGGGGTACACTGAAGCTTTCTTT	CASSARQGGYTEAFF
TRBV6-6	TRBJ1-4	-	-	TGTGCCAGCAGGCGAGACATTCTGGATGAAAAACTGTTTTTT	CASRRDILDEKLFF
TRBV9	TRBJ2-3	-	-	TGTGCCAGCAGCGTCCCGGGACAAGAGACAGATACGCAGTATTTT	CASSVPGQETDTQYF
TRBV12-5	TRBJ2-2	-	TRBD1	TGTGCTAGTGGGTTGACAGGGCCCAACACCGGGGAGCTGTTTTTT	CASGLTGPNTGELFF
TRBV27	TRBJ2-5	-	TRBD1	TGTGCCAGCAGTGCGCAGGGGGCGCAAGTGGAGACCCAGTACTTC	CASSAQGAQVETQYF
TRBV6-6	TRBJ2-3	once	TRBD1	TGTGCCAGCAGACCACAGGGGAACACAGATACGCAGTATTTT	CASRPQGNTDTQYF
TRBV11-2	TRBJ1-3	-	TRBD1	TGTGCCAGCAGCTCGGGACAGAGTGGAAACACCATATATTTT	CASSSGQSGNTIYF
TRBV7-3	TRBJ1-1	-	-	TGTGCCAGCAGATCAATTCCGGGACACCTGAACACTGAAGCTTTCTTT	CASRSIPGHLNTEAFF
TRBV7-2	TRBJ1-2	-	TRBD1	TGTGCCAGCAGCTTTGACAGGGAGCGGGGCTACACCTTC	CASSFDRERGYTF
TRBV4-1	TRBJ1-1	-	-	TGCGCCAGCAGCCATGTACAGGAGAGCACTGAAGCTTTCTTT	CASSHVQESTEAFF
TRBV7-9	TRBJ1-1	-	-	TGTGCCAGCAGCTTCGACTACACTGAAGCTTTCTTT	CASSFDYTEAFF
TRBV19	TRBJ2-5	-	-	TGTGCCAGTAGCCAGACCCAGACTAGTATGGAGACCCAGTACTTC	CASSQTQTSMETQYF
TRBV18	TRBJ2-7	-	-	TGTGCCAGCTCACCACTACAGGGTGGCGACGAGCAGTACTTC	CASSPLQGGDEQYF
TRBV11-2	TRBJ2-3	-	TRBD2	TGTGCCAGCAGCCCCCGCCGGGCTAGCGGGGGGGCATTGACGCAGTATTTT	CASSPRRASGGALTQYF
TRBV10-3	TRBJ2-1	-	TRBD1	TGTGCCATCAGAACCGGGACAGGGGGCGTAGGCAATGAGCAGTTCTTC	CAIRTGTGGVGNEQFF
TRBV18	TRBJ2-7	-	TRBD2	TGTGCCAGCTCCCAGACTAGCGGGGACTACGAGCAGTACTTC	CASSQTSGDYEQYF